This T cell receptor (beta chain) was observed in a study of cytomegalovirus exposure and HLA in healthy donors. Concerning this clone itself: Its antigen is not identified.

Use of 60 Vbeta and 13 Jbeta primers characterized the PCR. Profiling relied on immunoSEQ multiplex PCR, and the TCRdb table lists in-frame clones only, not all of them. The sample has 65,000 to 80,000 clones. This CDR3 is built from 16 residues. The germline CDR1 and CDR2 sequences are WSHSY and SAAADI. J lost 6 bases, V lost 6 bases, and 16 bases had no gene match. Study-wide points: When a later analysis compared HLA-associated TCR beta chains with equally common others, the HLA-associated chains turned out to be more clonally expanded and to have lower generation probabilities. HLA-A and HLA-B allele assignments for most subjects were reportedly predicted accurately using TCR beta sequences. A list of 150 or so TCR beta chains associated with cytomegalovirus was given.

This sequence originates from a female donor in good health and CMV-seropositive. The V gene is TRBV10-2, the J gene TRBJ2-7, with 8 positions matching TRBD1. Input material: PBMCs. CDR3 sequence: CASRKARGTGLAEQYF. The CDR3 nucleotides are TGCGCCAGCAGGAAGGCCCGCGGGACAGGACTGGCCGAGCAGTACTTC.